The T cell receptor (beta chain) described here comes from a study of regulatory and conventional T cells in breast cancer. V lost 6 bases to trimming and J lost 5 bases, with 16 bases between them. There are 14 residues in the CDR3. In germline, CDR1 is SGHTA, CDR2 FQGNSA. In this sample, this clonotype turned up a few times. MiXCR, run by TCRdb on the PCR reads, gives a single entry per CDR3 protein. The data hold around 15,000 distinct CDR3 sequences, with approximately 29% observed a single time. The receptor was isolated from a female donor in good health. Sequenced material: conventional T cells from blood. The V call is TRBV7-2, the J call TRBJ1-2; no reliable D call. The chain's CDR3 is CASRVEGGRYGYTF. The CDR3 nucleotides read TGTGCCAGCAGAGTCGAGGGAGGACGGTATGGCTACACCTTC.